Below, 18 T cell receptor beta chains from the same sample are listed, as sequenced in a study of T cell repertoires in cytomegalovirus infection. These receptors have no known antigen. TCRdb reprocessed the reads with MiXCR, giving one entry per CDR3 protein. The sample has around 500,000 distinct CDR3 sequences, about 44% seen once. Material: cultured PBMCs, obtained from culture after CMV antigen stimulation. The receptors originated from a human donor in good health (CMV status not recorded). Some clones in this sample may be carry-over from other donors' samples.

The CDR3: CASSLEGPRVPSRGRELFF. As DNA, the CDR3 is TGTGCCAGCAGCTTAGAAGGACCCAGGGTCCCCTCCCGGGGCCGGGAGCTGTTTTTT. The chain is built from TRBV7-9 and TRBJ2-2; D may match TRBD1 or TRBD2 (5 bases each). The CDR3 spans 19 residues. The V end lost 1 base, the J end lost 9 bases, and 27 bases lay between the germline ends. Germline V gene sequence: CDR1 SEHNR, CDR2 FQNEAQ (reference sequence).

The chain is built from TRBV7-2 and TRBJ2-7, with D possibly called TRBD1 or TRBD2 (6 bases each). Trimming removed 5 bases from V and 2 bases from J, with 16 bases in between. Germline CDR1 and CDR2: SGHTA and FQGNSA. CDR3 length: 15 amino acids. CDR3 amino acids: CASSPTGGLTYEQYF. The CDR3 bases are TGTGCCAGCAGCCCAACCGGGGGCCTAACCTACGAGCAGTACTTC.

The V and J genes are TRBV3-1 and TRBJ2-3; 9 bases match TRBD2. Germline assignment: CDR1 LGHDT and CDR2 YNNKEL (reference sequence). V gave up 4 bases and J gave up 5 bases; unmatched junction bases: 7. CDR3 length equals 15 residues. As DNA, the CDR3 is TGTGCCAGCAGCCTACAAGCGGGAGGCGGAGATACGCAGTATTTT. Amino acids: CASSLQAGGGDTQYF.

The chain recombines TRBV7-2 with TRBJ1-6, with TRBD1 identical over 7 bases. The germline CDR1 and CDR2 sequences are SGHTA and FQGNSA. Trimming took 1 base from V and 10 from J; bases not matched to a gene: 4. This CDR3 comprises 14 residues. The chain's CDR3 is CASSLDRGPSPLHF. In DNA form, the CDR3 reads TGTGCCAGCAGCTTAGACAGGGGACCGTCACCCCTCCACTTT.

This clonotype showed up just a few times. The chain is built from TRBV7-2 and TRBJ1-2; 8 bases fit TRBD1. Germline V lookup: CDR1 SGHTA, CDR2 FQGNSA. Trimming removed 4 bases from V and 3 bases from J; junction bases left unmatched: 7. The CDR3 loop spans 15 amino acids. The CDR3 DNA reads TGTGCCAGCAGCTACAACCGGGACAGGCACTATGGCTACACCTTC. Protein product: CASSYNRDRHYGYTF. Filled out from reference TRBV7-2 and TRBJ1-2, the complete variable domain reads GAGVSQSPSNKVTEKGKDVELRCDPISGHTALYWYRQSLGQGLEFLIYFQGNSAPDKSGLPSDRFSAERTGGSVSTLTIQRTQQEDSAVYLCASSYNRDRHYGYTFGSGTRLTVV.

The CDR3 protein is CASTLDPPHGTRAYEQYF. The CDR3 DNA reads as TGTGCCAGCACGCTGGACCCCCCCCACGGGACTAGAGCTTACGAGCAGTACTTC. The chain is built from TRBV7-8 and TRBJ2-7; 8 bases align to TRBD2. The CDR3 length is 18 residues. V was clipped by 7 bases and J by 4 bases; unmatched bases: 21. Per germline, CDR1 SGHVS and CDR2 FQNEAQ.

CDR3: CASSLVVTSGGASHHEQFF. DNA for the CDR3: TGTGCCAGCAGTTTGGTGGTGACTAGCGGGGGGGCATCCCATCATGAGCAGTTCTTC. V usage is TRBV27 and J usage is TRBJ2-1, with 14 bases aligning to TRBD2. The CDR3 runs to 19 residues. The junction had 15 bases not matched to a gene; V was cut back by 3 bases and J by 8 bases. Germline V lookup: CDR1 MNHEY, CDR2 SMNVEV (reference sequence).

V usage is TRBV28 and J usage is TRBJ2-1; TRBD1 is a possible D gene (5 bases). Per germline, CDR1 MDHEN and CDR2 SYDVKM. The V and J ends lost 1 base and 7 bases respectively, with 8 bases between them. This CDR3 is built from 13 residues. In nucleotides, the CDR3 is TGTGCCAGCAGTTTATACCAGGGAAATGAGCAGTTCTTC. It encodes CASSLYQGNEQFF.

This clonotype has a count of ten or more. DNA for the CDR3: TGTGCCAGCAGCTTAGGATCTGGACAGGGCGACGAGCAGTACTTC. This translates into CASSLGSGQGDEQYF. The V gene is TRBV7-2, the J gene TRBJ2-7, with TRBD1 identical over 8 bases. Germline V gives CDR1 SGHTA, CDR2 FQGNSA. This CDR3 has 15 amino acids. With 1 base clipped from V and 5 bases from J, the junction kept 7 bases outside the gene matches. Filled out from reference TRBV7-2 and TRBJ2-7, the complete variable domain reads GAGVSQSPSNKVTEKGKDVELRCDPISGHTALYWYRQSLGQGLEFLIYFQGNSAPDKSGLPSDRFSAERTGGSVSTLTIQRTQQEDSAVYLCASSLGSGQGDEQYFGPGTRLTVT.

The chain links TRBV5-6 to TRBJ1-3, with 7 bases aligning to TRBD1. Germline CDR1 is SGHDT and CDR2 is YYEEEE. V lost 2 bases, J lost 2 bases, and 7 bases stayed unmatched. The CDR3 is 16 amino acids. The CDR3 spells CASSFSPTGAGNTIYF. DNA of the CDR3: TGTGCCAGCAGCTTTTCGCCAACAGGGGCTGGAAACACCATATATTTT.

V usage is TRBV7-6 and J usage is TRBJ2-1, with 16 bases identical to TRBD2. This CDR3 is 20 amino acids long. Germline lookup yields CDR1 SGHVS and CDR2 FNYEAQ. V shed 3 bases and J 0 bases; nucleotides not matched to a gene: 8. The CDR3 DNA sequence: TGTGCCAGCAGCTTCCTCCCGGGACTAGCGGGAGGGAGCTCCTACAATGAGCAGTTCTTC. It specifies CASSFLPGLAGGSSYNEQFF.

This clonotype showed up just a few times. V and J are TRBV7-6 and TRBJ2-3; D perhaps matches TRBD1 (6 bases). The germline V gene encodes CDR1 SGHVS and CDR2 FNYEAQ. Trimming took off 5 bases at V and 0 bases at J, with 15 bases between the two ends. CDR3 size: 16 residues. The CDR3 nucleotides are TGTGCCAGCAGCCCCCTATCCAGGGGAAGCACAGATACGCAGTATTTT. Amino acids: CASSPLSRGSTDTQYF.

V is TRBV11-2 and J is TRBJ2-1, with TRBD2 matching over 10 bases. V shed 1 base and J 5 bases; nucleotides not matched to a gene: 2. The CDR3 consists of 15 residues. The germline gives CDR1 SGHAT, CDR2 FQNNGV. CDR3 in amino acids: CASSLGAGGNNEQFF. The CDR3 nucleotides are TGTGCCAGCAGCTTAGGAGCGGGAGGGAACAATGAGCAGTTCTTC.

The CDR3: CASSQAGSNQPQHF. The CDR3 region has the DNA TGTGCCAGCAGCCAAGCCGGGAGCAATCAGCCCCAGCATTTT. J is TRBJ1-5 and V is TRBV3-1, with D unresolved. The CDR3 runs to 14 residues. CDR1 is LGHDT and CDR2 is YNNKEL in the germline V gene (reference sequence). The ends were cut back, 1 base at V and 1 base at J, with 5 bases in the middle.

The V gene is TRBV12-3 or TRBV12-4, the J gene TRBJ2-7, with D perhaps matching TRBD1 or TRBD2 (5 bases each). The CDR3 totals 14 residues. The V end lost 5 bases, the J end lost 4 bases, and 15 bases lay between the germline ends. DNA of the CDR3: TGTGCCAGCAGTCCGCGAGGGCAGGGATACGAGCAGTACTTC. Translated, it gives CASSPRGQGYEQYF.

The chain joins TRBV19 to TRBJ2-2, with D possibly being TRBD1 (5 bases). The V and J ends lost 2 bases and 1 base respectively, with 5 bases between them. Germline assignment: CDR1 LNHDA and CDR2 SQIVND (reference sequence). The CDR3 spans 14 residues. CDR3 loop: CASSIRGNTGELFF. As DNA, the CDR3 is TGTGCCAGTAGTATAAGGGGGAACACCGGGGAGCTGTTTTTT.

Note on this clonotype: Germline is not matched at one junction end, which may reflect a read error. V is TRBV4-3 and J is TRBJ2-7; TRBD2 might be the D (7 bases). Germline CDR1 is LGHNA and CDR2 is YSLEER. CDR3 size: 13 residues. The CDR3 region has the DNA TGCGCCAGCAGCCTCACCGGGGGGCTCAATCGGGTATTC. Residues: CASSLTGGLNRVF.

J is TRBJ2-7 and V is TRBV7-9; TRBD1 aligns across 7 bases. CDR1 and CDR2 (germline): SEHNR, FQNEAQ (reference sequence). Trimming removed 1 base from V and 0 bases from J; junction bases left unmatched: 6. The CDR3 is made up of 16 amino acids. The CDR3 nucleotides read TGTGCCAGCAGCTTAGTATGGGACAGCAGCTCCTACGAGCAGTACTTC. It yields the protein CASSLVWDSSSYEQYF.